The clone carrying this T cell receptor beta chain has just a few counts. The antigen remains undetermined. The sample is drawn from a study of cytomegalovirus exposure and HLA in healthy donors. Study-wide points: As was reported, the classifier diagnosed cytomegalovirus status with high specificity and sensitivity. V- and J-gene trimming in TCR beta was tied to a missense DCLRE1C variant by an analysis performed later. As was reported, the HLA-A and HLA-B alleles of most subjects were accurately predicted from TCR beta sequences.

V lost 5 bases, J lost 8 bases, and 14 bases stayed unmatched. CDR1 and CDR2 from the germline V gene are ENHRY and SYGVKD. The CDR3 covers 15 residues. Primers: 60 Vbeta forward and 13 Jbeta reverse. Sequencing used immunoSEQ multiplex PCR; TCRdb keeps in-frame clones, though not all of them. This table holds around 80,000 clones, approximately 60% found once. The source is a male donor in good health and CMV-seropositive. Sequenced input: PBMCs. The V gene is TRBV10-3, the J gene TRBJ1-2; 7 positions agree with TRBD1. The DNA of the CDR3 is TGTGCCATCAGTCGGACAGGCGTAAAAGAAAAAGGCTACACCTTC. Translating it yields CAISRTGVKEKGYTF.